The text below deals with one TCR beta chain. Its antigen is as yet unknown. The source of the sample is a study of CD8+ T cells in alopecia areata. Regarding the study as a whole: Compared with normal scalp, lesional scalp had higher clonality and more expanded CD8+ clones. Sequencing of scalp tissue also captures the resident alphabeta T cells of normal skin.

The sample's treatment: oral pan-JAK inhibitor, 5-10 mg twice daily. Trimming cost V 4 bases and J 3 bases, with 16 bases left between them. CDR3 length: 14 residues. Germline CDR1 SQVTM, CDR2 ANQGSEA. Reverse transcription of extracted RNA yielded cDNA, which provided the sequencing template. TCRdb's copy holds only in-frame clones and misses some; the assay was immunoSEQ multiplex PCR. The sample contains 110,000 or so clones, roughly 56% of which appear only once. The chain employs TRBV29-1 and TRBJ2-7, with D tentatively TRBD1 or TRBD2 (5 bases each). The clonotype was recovered from a human donor with alopecia areata. Sequencing used CD4+ T cells sorted from blood, obtained at week 24, from a patient treated with tofacitinib. The DNA for the CDR3 is TGCAGCGTTGCCCCGGGACCTCCCAACTACGAGCAGTACTTC. It codes for CSVAPGPPNYEQYF.